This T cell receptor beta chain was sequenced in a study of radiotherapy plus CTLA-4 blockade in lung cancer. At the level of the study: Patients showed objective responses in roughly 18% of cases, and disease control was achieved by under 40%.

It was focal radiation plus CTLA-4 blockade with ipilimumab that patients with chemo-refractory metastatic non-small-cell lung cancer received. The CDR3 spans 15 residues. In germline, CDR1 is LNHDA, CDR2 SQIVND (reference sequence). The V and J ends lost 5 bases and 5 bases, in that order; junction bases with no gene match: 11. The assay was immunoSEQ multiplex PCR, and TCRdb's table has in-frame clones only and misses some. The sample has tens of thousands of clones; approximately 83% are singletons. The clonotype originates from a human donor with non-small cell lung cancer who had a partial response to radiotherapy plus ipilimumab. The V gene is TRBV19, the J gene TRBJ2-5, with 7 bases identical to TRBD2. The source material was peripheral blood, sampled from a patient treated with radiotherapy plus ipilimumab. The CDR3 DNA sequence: TGTGCCAGTAGTCCCATCGCGGGAGCCTTGGAGACCCAGTACTTC. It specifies CASSPIAGALETQYF.